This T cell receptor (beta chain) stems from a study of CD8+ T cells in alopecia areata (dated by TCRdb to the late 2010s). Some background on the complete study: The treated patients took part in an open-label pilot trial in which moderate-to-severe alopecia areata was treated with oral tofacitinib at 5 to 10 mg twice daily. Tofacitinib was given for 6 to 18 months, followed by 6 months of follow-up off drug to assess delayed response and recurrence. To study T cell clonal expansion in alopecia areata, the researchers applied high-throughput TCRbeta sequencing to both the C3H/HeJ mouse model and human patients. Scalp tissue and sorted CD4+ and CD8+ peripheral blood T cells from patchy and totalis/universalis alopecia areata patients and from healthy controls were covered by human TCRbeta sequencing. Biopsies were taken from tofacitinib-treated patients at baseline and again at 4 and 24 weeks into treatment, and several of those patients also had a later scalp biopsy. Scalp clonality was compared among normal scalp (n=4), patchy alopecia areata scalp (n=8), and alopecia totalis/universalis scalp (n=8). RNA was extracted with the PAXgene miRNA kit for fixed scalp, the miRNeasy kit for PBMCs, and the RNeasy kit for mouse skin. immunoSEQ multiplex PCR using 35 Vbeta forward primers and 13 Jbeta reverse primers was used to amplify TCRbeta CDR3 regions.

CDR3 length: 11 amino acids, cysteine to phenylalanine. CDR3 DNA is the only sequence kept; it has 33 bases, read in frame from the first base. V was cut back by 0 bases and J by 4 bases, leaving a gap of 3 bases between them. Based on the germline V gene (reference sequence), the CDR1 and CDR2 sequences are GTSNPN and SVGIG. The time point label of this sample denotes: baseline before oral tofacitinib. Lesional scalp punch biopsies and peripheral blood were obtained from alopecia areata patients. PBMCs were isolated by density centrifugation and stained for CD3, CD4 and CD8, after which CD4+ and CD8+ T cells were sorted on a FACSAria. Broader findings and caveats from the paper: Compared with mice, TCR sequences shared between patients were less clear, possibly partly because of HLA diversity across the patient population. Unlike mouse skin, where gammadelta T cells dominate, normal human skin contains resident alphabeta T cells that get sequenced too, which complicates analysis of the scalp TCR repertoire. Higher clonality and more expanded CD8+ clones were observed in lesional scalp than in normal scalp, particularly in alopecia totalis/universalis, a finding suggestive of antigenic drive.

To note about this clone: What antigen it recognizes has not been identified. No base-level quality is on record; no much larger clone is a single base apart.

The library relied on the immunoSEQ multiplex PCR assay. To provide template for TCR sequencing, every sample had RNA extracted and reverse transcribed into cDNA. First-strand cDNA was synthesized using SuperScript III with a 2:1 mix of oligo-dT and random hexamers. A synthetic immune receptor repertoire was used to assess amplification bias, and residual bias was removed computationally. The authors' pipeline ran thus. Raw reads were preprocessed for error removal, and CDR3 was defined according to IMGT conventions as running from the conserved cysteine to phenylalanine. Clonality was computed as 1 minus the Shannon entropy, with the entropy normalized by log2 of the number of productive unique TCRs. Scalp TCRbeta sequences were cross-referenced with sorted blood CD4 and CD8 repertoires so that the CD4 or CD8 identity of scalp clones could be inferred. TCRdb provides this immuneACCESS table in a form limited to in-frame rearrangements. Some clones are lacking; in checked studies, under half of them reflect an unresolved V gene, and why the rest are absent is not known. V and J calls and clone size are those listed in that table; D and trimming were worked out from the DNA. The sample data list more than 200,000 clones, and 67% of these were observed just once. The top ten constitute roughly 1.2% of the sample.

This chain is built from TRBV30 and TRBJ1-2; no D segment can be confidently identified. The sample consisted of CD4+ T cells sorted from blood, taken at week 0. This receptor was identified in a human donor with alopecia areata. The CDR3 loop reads CAWSVTYGYTF. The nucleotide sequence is TGTGCCTGGAGTGTAACCTATGGCTACACCTTC. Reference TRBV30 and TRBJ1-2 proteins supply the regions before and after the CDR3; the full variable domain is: SQTIHQWPATLVQPVGSPLSLECTVEGTSNPNLYWYRQAAGRGLQLLFYSVGIGQISSEVPQNLSASRPQDRQFILSSKKLLLSDSGFYLCAWSVTYGYTFGSGTRLTVV.